What follows are 10 T cell receptor beta chains derived from one specimen sequenced in a study of PD-L1 blockade in urothelial cancer. The repertoire was sequenced with immunoSEQ multiplex PCR; TCRdb's copy has only in-frame clones and lacks some. The table has over 30,000 clones, about 87% seen once. Time point in this sample: pretreatment peripheral blood. The source material was PBMCs, sampled around atezolizumab (anti-PD-L1) treatment. Receptors were obtained from a man aged 60 to 75 with urothelial cancer.

The chain recombines TRBV27 with TRBJ2-1; D might be TRBD1 (6 bases). The V end was cut by 2 bases, the J end by 2 bases, with 19 bases between. The CDR3 is 18 residues long. Per germline, CDR1 MNHEY and CDR2 SMNVEV (reference sequence). The CDR3 spells CASSLRWDTQYTYNEQFF. The DNA of the CDR3 is TGTGCCAGCAGTTTACGCTGGGACACCCAATATACCTACAATGAGCAGTTCTTC.

The chain links TRBV30 to TRBJ2-1; possible D gene TRBD2, 6 bases. Germline V gives CDR1 GTSNPN, CDR2 SVGIG (reference sequence). V was trimmed by 0 bases and J by 4 bases, leaving 13 bases between them. The CDR3 is 15 residues long. For the CDR3, the DNA is TGTGCCTGGAGTGTACCTGGACTACCATACAATGAGCAGTTCTTC. Its translation is CAWSVPGLPYNEQFF. The full variable domain, in which reference TRBV30 and TRBJ2-1 provide the parts outside the CDR3, is SQTIHQWPATLVQPVGSPLSLECTVEGTSNPNLYWYRQAAGRGLQLLFYSVGIGQISSEVPQNLSASRPQDRQFILSSKKLLLSDSGFYLCAWSVPGLPYNEQFFGPGTRLTVL.

The V and J genes are TRBV5-6 and TRBJ2-5; TRBD2 matches at 10 bases. The CDR3 is made up of 17 amino acids. V was pared by 0 bases and J by 5 bases, with 10 bases of the junction left unmatched. The germline V gene encodes CDR1 SGHDT and CDR2 YYEEEE. For the CDR3, the DNA is TGTGCCAGCAGCTTGGGGCTTCTAGCGGGAGATCAGGAGACCCAGTACTTC. Protein: CASSLGLLAGDQETQYF.

The rearrangement links TRBV18 to TRBJ2-3, with D hard to call. Between the trimmed V and J ends, which lost 3 bases and 6 bases, there was a span of 13 bases. Germline V gives CDR1 KGHSH, CDR2 LQKENI. This CDR3 has 14 residues. In nucleotides, the CDR3 is TGTGCCAGCTCACCGTCCTCAGACGGGGATACGCAGTATTTT. As protein: CASSPSSDGDTQYF.

Concerning this clone itself: One end of the junction does not line up with germline, which may come from a read error. The chain is built from TRBV7-7 and TRBJ2-1; D possibly corresponds to TRBD2 (6 bases). This CDR3 has 16 residues. Germline V gene sequence: CDR1 SSHAT, CDR2 FNYEAQ (reference sequence). The DNA of the CDR3 is TGTGCTAGCAGCTCCCAGATCGGGAGTCAAACCAATGAGCAGTTCTTC. Protein sequence: CASSSQIGSQTNEQFF.

The rearrangement links TRBV21-1 to TRBJ1-5; TRBD1 was called by the table and not checked on the DNA. TRBV21-1 is a known pseudogene. The CDR3 covers 16 residues. CDR3 amino acids: CASSPRRQGANQPQHF. The CDR3 DNA reads TGTGCCAGCAGCCCTAGGCGGCAGGGGGCGAATCAGCCCCAGCATTTT.

This clone was counted a single time. The CDR3 nucleotides read TGCAGCGTTGATTACTACCACCGCCCTGAGCAGTTCTTC. Translating it yields CSVDYYHRPEQFF. The chain employs TRBV29-1 and TRBJ2-1; D unresolved. The CDR3 sequence is 13 residues long. Per germline, CDR1 SQVTM and CDR2 ANQGSEA. The V end lost 3 bases, the J end lost 9 bases, and 15 bases lay between the germline ends.

The CDR3 DNA is TGTGCCAGCAGTGCGGGACAGGGGGGGGACTATGGCTACACCTTC. Protein product: CASSAGQGGDYGYTF. This chain uses TRBV2 with TRBJ1-2, with 11 bases matching TRBD1. V dropped 4 bases and J dropped 3; count of bases not matched to a gene: 4. The CDR3 runs 15 residues. CDR1 and CDR2 from the germline V gene are SNHLY and FYNNEI. Supplemented by reference TRBV2 and TRBJ1-2, the full variable domain reads EPEVTQTPSHQVTQMGQEVILRCVPISNHLYFYWYRQILGQKVEFLVSFYNNEISEKSEIFDDQFSVERPDGSNFTLKIRSTKLEDSAMYFCASSAGQGGDYGYTFGSGTRLTVV.

The V gene is TRBV5-4, the J gene TRBJ1-1, with a weak D call TRBD1 (6 bases). Germline V lookup: CDR1 SGHNT, CDR2 YYREEE (reference sequence). V was cut by 0 bases and J by 0 bases, with 9 bases left in between. The CDR3 contains 15 residues. The CDR3 sequence: CASSLATGVNTEAFF. In DNA, the CDR3 is TGTGCCAGCAGCTTGGCGACAGGCGTGAACACTGAAGCTTTCTTT.

The table lists this clone with a count of one. The chain has TRBV19 and TRBJ2-7; a weak D match, TRBD2 (5 bases). V gave up 6 bases and J gave up 6 bases, with 12 bases separating them. CDR1 is LNHDA and CDR2 is SQIVND in the germline V gene (reference sequence). The CDR3 totals 12 residues. Here the CDR3 reads CASRWGAGEQYF. In DNA, the CDR3 is TGTGCCAGTAGGTGGGGTGCGGGCGAGCAGTACTTC.